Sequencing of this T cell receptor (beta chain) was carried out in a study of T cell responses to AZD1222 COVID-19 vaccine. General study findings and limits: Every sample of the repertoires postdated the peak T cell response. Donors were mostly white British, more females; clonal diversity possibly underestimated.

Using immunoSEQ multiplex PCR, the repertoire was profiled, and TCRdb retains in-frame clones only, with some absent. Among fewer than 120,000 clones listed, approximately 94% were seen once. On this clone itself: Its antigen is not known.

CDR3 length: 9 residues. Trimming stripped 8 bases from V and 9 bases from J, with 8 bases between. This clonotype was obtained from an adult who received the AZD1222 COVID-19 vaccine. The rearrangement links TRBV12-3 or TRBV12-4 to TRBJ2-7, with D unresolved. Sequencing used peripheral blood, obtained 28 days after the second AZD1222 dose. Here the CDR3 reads CASASGQYF. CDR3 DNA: TGTGCCAGCGCCTCGGGGCAGTACTTC.